One sample yielded the 24 T cell receptor beta chains listed below, sequenced in a study of blood T cell repertoires in COVID-19. Sequenced by immunoSEQ multiplex PCR; TCRdb stores in-frame clones only, minus some. The profile shows approximately 150,000 clones, approximately 86% of them singletons. Material for sequencing was peripheral blood. All receptors derive from a woman aged 55-70 years with acute or convalescent COVID-19.

V usage is TRBV7-9 and J usage is TRBJ2-1; 9 positions match TRBD1. This CDR3 comprises 16 residues. After removal of 0 bases from V and 4 bases from J, the junction contained 4 bases not matched to a gene. Germline CDR1 and CDR2: SEHNR and FQNEAQ (reference sequence). In DNA form, the CDR3 reads TGTGCCAGCAGCTTAGCGGGACAGGGACGGTACAATGAGCAGTTCTTC. The encoded protein is CASSLAGQGRYNEQFF.

The chain employs TRBV6-5 and TRBJ2-7, with a weak D call TRBD1 (6 bases). There are 14 residues in the CDR3. Germline CDR1 reads MNHEY; CDR2 reads SVGAGI. V lost 6 bases to trimming and J lost 2 bases, with 14 bases between them. The CDR3 here is CASRRDNGAYEQYF. As DNA, the CDR3 is TGTGCCAGCAGGAGGGACAATGGGGCCTACGAGCAGTACTTC.

CDR3 in DNA: TGTGCCAGCAGCCCAAGGCCGGGGTTGGGCGGGGAGCTGTTTTTT. This gives the protein CASSPRPGLGGELFF. The chain employs TRBV9 and TRBJ2-2, with a weak D call TRBD2 (5 bases). This CDR3 has 15 amino acids. V lost 4 bases and J lost 7, with 17 bases in between. The germline CDR1 and CDR2 sequences are SGDLS and YYNGEE.

This rearrangement joins TRBV6-6 to TRBJ2-1, with 10 bases identical to TRBD2. The CDR3 runs to 14 residues. Germline-derived CDR1 and CDR2 are MNHNY and SVGAGI (reference sequence). V shed 8 bases, J shed 7 bases, and the junction held 8 bases outside the gene matches. DNA of the CDR3: TGTGCCAGCTCAGGAGCGGGGGGGTGGAATGAGCAGTTCTTC. Amino acid sequence: CASSGAGGWNEQFF.

This chain uses TRBV4-2 with TRBJ1-1; 10 nucleotides agree with TRBD1. Germline CDR1 and CDR2: LGHNA and YNFKEQ. The CDR3 runs to 16 residues. V lost 4 bases to trimming and J lost 1 base; unmatched junction nucleotides: 6. The CDR3 here is CASSPGQGMGNTEAFF. Here the CDR3 DNA reads TGTGCCAGCAGCCCGGGACAGGGGATGGGGAACACTGAAGCTTTCTTT.

The chain uses TRBV7-8 and TRBJ2-7; D may be TRBD1 (5 bases). The CDR3 runs to 14 residues. Trimming took 5 bases from V and 1 from J, leaving 12 bases between them. The germline V gene has CDR1 SGHVS and CDR2 FQNEAQ. The CDR3 DNA reads as TGTGCCAGCAGCCCACGGACACAATCCTACGAGCAGTACTTC. Protein sequence: CASSPRTQSYEQYF.

The gene calls are TRBV11-3 and TRBJ1-2; D ambiguous. The germline V and J ends were trimmed by 6 bases and 1 base, with 6 bases remaining between them. This CDR3 comprises 12 residues. The germline V gene encodes CDR1 SGHNT and CDR2 YENEEA. CDR3 amino acids: CASSQINYGYTF. CDR3 bases: TGTGCCAGCAGTCAGATTAACTATGGCTACACCTTC.

The chain has TRBV2 and TRBJ1-1; 7 nucleotides match TRBD1. This CDR3 region has 13 residues. The ends lost 7 bases at V and 6 bases at J; junction bases unmatched: 8. From germline, CDR1 is SNHLY and CDR2 FYNNEI. The CDR3 sequence: CASTTGAVPEAFF. CDR3 sequence (DNA): TGTGCCAGCACAACAGGGGCCGTTCCTGAAGCTTTCTTT.

V and J are TRBV6-1 and TRBJ2-7; the match to TRBD1 covers 8 bases. The V gene end was trimmed by 3 bases and the J gene end by 5 bases; junction bases not matched to a gene: 6. CDR1 and CDR2 from the germline V gene are MNHNS and SASEGT. The CDR3 has 14 residues. The CDR3 reads CASSDKQGGNEQYF. The CDR3 DNA reads as TGTGCCAGCAGTGACAAACAGGGGGGCAACGAGCAGTACTTC.

This rearrangement joins TRBV27 to TRBJ2-1; tentative D call: TRBD1 (7 bases). V was trimmed by 4 bases and J by 2 bases, leaving 15 bases between them. The germline CDR1 and CDR2 sequences are MNHEY and SMNVEV (reference sequence). The CDR3 covers 16 residues. CDR3 sequence: CASSSPARGAYNEQFF. CDR3 sequence (DNA): TGTGCCAGCAGTTCCCCCGCCAGGGGGGCCTACAATGAGCAGTTCTTC.

The CDR3 protein is CASSRDSSTDTQYF. In DNA, the CDR3 is TGTGCCAGCAGTCGGGACAGCAGCACAGATACGCAGTATTTT. The rearrangement links TRBV6-5 to TRBJ2-3, with TRBD1 identical over 7 bases. V dropped 5 bases and J dropped 0; count of bases not matched to a gene: 2. This CDR3 comprises 14 residues. Looked up from germline, CDR1 is MNHEY and CDR2 is SVGAGI.

The V gene is TRBV24-1, the J gene TRBJ2-1; 10 bases align to TRBD2. With V trimmed by 4 bases and J by 6 bases, 5 bases remained unmatched. From germline, CDR1 is KGHDR and CDR2 SFDVKD. CDR3 length: 15 amino acids. DNA of the CDR3: TGTGCCACCAGTGAATACGGGACTAGCGTCAATGAGCAGTTCTTC. Its protein is CATSEYGTSVNEQFF.

The chain employs TRBV18 and TRBJ1-5; 7 positions match TRBD1. J gave up 3 bases and V 6 bases, and 5 bases lay outside the gene matches. The CDR3 is 14 residues long. Germline CDR1 is KGHSH and CDR2 is LQKENI. CDR3 nucleotides: TGTGCCAGCTCTCCCGGGACAGTCAATCAGCCCCAGCATTTT. Its translation is CASSPGTVNQPQHF.

This clone has just one count. This rearrangement joins TRBV2 to TRBJ2-5; 10 bases match TRBD2. Germline V gene sequence: CDR1 SNHLY, CDR2 FYNNEI. V lost 4 bases, J lost 1 base, and 0 bases stayed unmatched. This CDR3 has 14 amino acids. The CDR3 region is CASSVAGGQETQYF. CDR3 coding DNA: TGTGCCAGCAGTGTAGCGGGGGGCCAAGAGACCCAGTACTTC. The full variable domain, in which reference TRBV2 and TRBJ2-5 provide the parts outside the CDR3, is EPEVTQTPSHQVTQMGQEVILRCVPISNHLYFYWYRQILGQKVEFLVSFYNNEISEKSEIFDDQFSVERPDGSNFTLKIRSTKLEDSAMYFCASSVAGGQETQYFGPGTRLLVL.

This clone was seen once. The chain combines TRBV5-4 with TRBJ2-2; a possible D gene is TRBD1 (5 bases). The V gene lost 4 bases and the J gene lost 4 bases, with 14 bases spanning the gap. CDR1 and CDR2 from the germline V gene are SGHNT and YYREEE (reference sequence). The CDR3 contains 15 residues. The CDR3 nucleotides read TGTGCCAGCAGCCCCCTGACAGAAGCCACCGGGGAGCTGTTTTTT. It codes for CASSPLTEATGELFF.

J is TRBJ2-1 and V is TRBV7-6; D perhaps matches TRBD2 (5 bases). The germline V gene encodes CDR1 SGHVS and CDR2 FNYEAQ. CDR3 length: 16 residues. V lost 1 base, J lost 0 bases, and 10 bases lay in between. The CDR3 DNA follows: TGTGCCAGCAGCTTAGAGTACGGGAACTCCTACAATGAGCAGTTCTTC. Translating it yields CASSLEYGNSYNEQFF.

This clone was seen only once. The chain carries TRBV20-1 and TRBJ2-3; the match to TRBD2 covers 10 bases. CDR1 and CDR2 from the germline V gene are DFQATT and SNEGSKA (reference sequence). V was clipped by 3 bases and J by 5 bases; unmatched bases: 11. This CDR3 contains 16 residues. The CDR3 DNA is TGCAGTGCTAGTTTGTGGGTAGCGGGGGGCCTAGATACGCAGTATTTT. It codes for CSASLWVAGGLDTQYF.

The chain links TRBV28 to TRBJ1-6; 7 bases are shared with TRBD1. Per germline, CDR1 MDHEN and CDR2 SYDVKM. This CDR3 is 16 amino acids long. J was trimmed by 5 bases and V by 5 bases; bases with no gene match: 9. DNA of the CDR3: TGTGCCAGCAGTCCCCGACAGGGTCGGAATAATTCACCCCTCCACTTT. It specifies CASSPRQGRNNSPLHF.

The genes are TRBV6-1 and TRBJ2-7; 10 nucleotides align to TRBD1. CDR1 and CDR2 (germline): MNHNS, SASEGT. The CDR3 is 15 residues long. J gave up 3 bases and V 1 base, and 3 bases lay outside the gene matches. The DNA for the CDR3 is TGTGCCAGCAGTGAAGGACAGGGGGCGAACTACGAGCAGTACTTC. This sequence encodes CASSEGQGANYEQYF.

The chain couples TRBV6-2 or TRBV6-3 to TRBJ1-3; a possible D gene is TRBD1 (6 bases). The V gene's germline CDR1 is MNHEY and CDR2 SVGEGT. Between the trimmed V and J ends, which lost 1 base and 0 bases, there was a span of 7 bases. This CDR3 has 15 amino acids. This chain's CDR3 is CASSYYRASGNTIYF. CDR3 sequence (DNA): TGTGCCAGCAGTTACTACAGGGCCTCTGGAAACACCATATATTTT.

The chain couples TRBV5-1 to TRBJ2-7; D is unclear. Per the germline V gene, CDR1 is SGHRS and CDR2 is YFSETQ. V was clipped by 2 bases and J by 1 base, with 16 bases between them. The CDR3 totals 16 residues. The CDR3 region is CASSFGSGSGSYEQYF. DNA of the CDR3: TGCGCCAGCAGCTTCGGTTCCGGGTCGGGTTCCTACGAGCAGTACTTC. The full variable domain, rest sourced from reference TRBV5-1 and TRBJ2-7, is KAGVTQTPRYLIKTRGQQVTLSCSPISGHRSVSWYQQTPGQGLQFLFEYFSETQRNKGNFPGRFSGRQFSNSRSEMNVSTLELGDSALYLCASSFGSGSGSYEQYFGPGTRLTVT.

The rearrangement joins TRBV6-1 to TRBJ1-5; TRBD1 matches 10 bases. The CDR3 totals 17 residues. Per germline, CDR1 MNHNS and CDR2 SASEGT. The ends lost 4 bases at V and 9 bases at J; junction bases unmatched: 15. CDR3 nucleotides: TGTGCCAGCAGTGCTCTCCCCGGGACAGGGGACGGGGCGCCCCAGCATTTT. Residues: CASSALPGTGDGAPQHF.

The chain joins TRBV7-9 to TRBJ2-3; a possible D gene is TRBD2 (5 bases). The CDR3 contains 14 residues. Germline-derived CDR1 and CDR2 are SEHNR and FQNEAQ (reference sequence). Trimming stripped 6 bases from V and 3 bases from J, with 13 bases between. CDR3 region: CASSSTRVTDTQYF. Here the CDR3 DNA reads TGTGCCAGCAGTTCAACTAGAGTGACAGATACGCAGTATTTT.

J is TRBJ1-6 and V is TRBV30; D is undetermined. The CDR3 runs to 16 residues. V was cut by 0 bases and J by 0 bases, with 9 bases left in between. Germline values: CDR1 GTSNPN, CDR2 SVGIG (reference sequence). Here the CDR3 reads CAWSVRVSSYNSPLHF. The CDR3 DNA reads as TGTGCCTGGAGTGTACGCGTGAGCTCCTATAATTCACCCCTCCACTTT.